Below, one T cell receptor beta chain is given with its context. Assay used: immunoSEQ multiplex PCR; TCRdb lists only in-frame clones, some missing. The data show tens of thousands of clones, roughly 94% seen once. The source of the sample is a study of CD4 T cells in relation to SARS-CoV-2 and coronaviruses. In germline, CDR1 is SGDLS, CDR2 YYNGEE. The CDR3 sequence is 17 residues long. Deletions cut 3 bases from V and 0 bases from J, with 19 bases between. This chain uses TRBV9 with TRBJ2-7; a possible D gene is TRBD2 (6 bases). The TCR was taken from an adult with COVID-19. Sequenced input: naive CD4+ T cells from PBMCs. Subset indicated: naive CD4+ T cells isolated by negative enrichment. In nucleotides, the CDR3 is TGTGCCAGCAGCGCTGAAGAATCCCGGGACTTCTCCTACGAGCAGTACTTC. Its protein is CASSAEESRDFSYEQYF.